What follows are 32 T cell receptor beta chains derived from one specimen sequenced in a study of blood T cell repertoires in COVID-19. Data came from immunoSEQ multiplex PCR; TCRdb stores just in-frame clones and leaves some out. The table has about 390,000 clones, approximately 89% seen once. The sequenced sample was peripheral blood. These receptor sequences come from a woman aged 60-70 years with COVID-19, enrolled during active disease.

This sequence joins TRBV4-1 and TRBJ1-2; TRBD1 is a possible D gene (5 bases). The CDR3 totals 14 residues. The germline V gene has CDR1 MGHRA and CDR2 YSYEKL. V lost 2 bases and J lost 0, with 7 bases in between. This chain's CDR3 is CASSQPGPNYGYTF. CDR3 sequence (DNA): TGCGCCAGCAGCCAACCAGGGCCTAACTATGGCTACACCTTC.

This clone turned up a few times. The chain uses TRBV6-6 and TRBJ2-5; 8 bases match TRBD1. Germline lookup yields CDR1 MNHNY and CDR2 SVGAGI (reference sequence). Germline trimming cut 7 bases from V and 2 bases from J; bases unmatched to any gene: 6. This CDR3 comprises 14 residues. The CDR3 DNA reads TGTGCCAGCAAAGGACAGGGTAATCAAGAGACCCAGTACTTC. Translating gives CASKGQGNQETQYF.

This clone has more than one count but fewer than ten. The chain combines TRBV4-1 with TRBJ2-2; 10 bases fit TRBD1. Per the germline V gene, CDR1 is MGHRA and CDR2 is YSYEKL. The CDR3 runs to 21 residues. Trimming took 2 bases from V and 0 from J; bases not matched to a gene: 15. CDR3 loop: CASSQPRRGGQGVANTGELFF. For the CDR3, the DNA is TGCGCCAGCAGCCAACCCCGAAGGGGAGGACAGGGGGTAGCGAACACCGGGGAGCTGTTTTTT.

This chain links TRBV11-3 with TRBJ2-1; TRBD2 might be the D (5 bases). CDR1 SGHNT and CDR2 YENEEA come from the germline V gene. The CDR3 length is 15 residues. The V and J ends lost 3 bases and 2 bases respectively, with 11 bases between them. The CDR3 spells CASSFRGSPYNEQFF. CDR3 nucleotides: TGTGCCAGCAGCTTTCGGGGATCGCCCTACAATGAGCAGTTCTTC.

This clone was counted only a few times. This sequence joins TRBV18 and TRBJ2-7, with 12 bases that match TRBD1. CDR3 length: 15 amino acids. The V and J ends lost 6 bases and 6 bases, in that order; junction bases with no gene match: 9. Germline V CDR1 and CDR2: KGHSH, LQKENI. CDR3 protein: CASSPGTGGVGEQYF. CDR3 nucleotides: TGTGCCAGCTCTCCCGGGACAGGGGGCGTCGGCGAGCAGTACTTC. Combining the CDR3 with reference TRBV18 and TRBJ2-7 gives the whole variable domain NAGVMQNPRHLVRRRGQEARLRCSPMKGHSHVYWYRQLPEEGLKFMVYLQKENIIDESGMPKERFSAEFPKEGPSILRIQQVVRGDSAAYFCASSPGTGGVGEQYFGPGTRLTVT.

This clone was found once. The CDR3 coding sequence is TGTGCCAGCAGCCGCAGGGATGCTAACTATGGCTACACCTTC. Translation: CASSRRDANYGYTF. J is TRBJ1-2 and V is TRBV7-2; possibly TRBD1 for D (5 bases). Trimming removed 5 bases at V and 0 bases at J, with 10 bases between. The CDR3 totals 14 residues. Germline V gene data show CDR1 as SGHTA and CDR2 as FQGNSA.

In nucleotides, the CDR3 is TGTGCCAGCACACAGGGAAATCAGCCCCAGCATTTT. This codes for CASTQGNQPQHF. The chain uses TRBV2 and TRBJ1-5; D might be TRBD1 (6 bases). The CDR3 runs 12 residues. With 7 bases removed from V and 4 bases from J, the gap between germline ends came to 8 bases. Germline V CDR1 and CDR2: SNHLY, FYNNEI.

In this sample, this clone turned up a few times. The V call is TRBV27, the J call TRBJ2-7, with 16 nucleotides matching TRBD2. The CDR3 loop spans 15 amino acids. In germline, CDR1 is MNHEY, CDR2 SMNVEV (reference sequence). After removal of 6 bases from V and 4 bases from J, the junction contained 3 bases not matched to a gene. Here the CDR3 reads CASRGLAGGYYEQYF. The CDR3 nucleotides read TGTGCCAGCAGGGGACTAGCGGGGGGGTATTACGAGCAGTACTTC.

This rearrangement joins TRBV7-9 to TRBJ1-2; 8 nucleotides align to TRBD1. Germline V gene data show CDR1 as SEHNR and CDR2 as FQNEAQ (reference sequence). The CDR3 extends over 13 amino acids. J lost 7 bases, V lost 5 bases, and 6 bases had no gene match. The CDR3 spells CASSEDRVGGYTF. In nucleotides, the CDR3 is TGTGCCAGCAGCGAGGACAGGGTTGGTGGCTACACCTTC.

The chain employs TRBV14 and TRBJ1-1; D unclear. Trimming cost V 0 bases and J 10 bases, with 12 bases left between them. Germline V CDR1 and CDR2: SGHDN, FVKESK. The CDR3 spans 13 residues. The chain's CDR3 is CASSQDRTGGAFF. In DNA form, the CDR3 reads TGTGCCAGCAGCCAAGACCGGACCGGAGGAGCTTTCTTT.

DNA of the CDR3: TGTGCCAGCAACGGGGGGTCAGATACGCAGTATTTT. Its translation is CASNGGSDTQYF. V is TRBV2 and J is TRBJ2-3; 7 positions match TRBD2. Per the germline V gene, CDR1 is SNHLY and CDR2 is FYNNEI. Germline trimming cut 7 bases from V and 4 bases from J; bases unmatched to any gene: 2. This CDR3 is 12 amino acids long.

This clone was observed once. This sequence joins TRBV3-1 (or the pseudogene TRBV3-2) and TRBJ2-2, with TRBD2 identical over 8 bases. The CDR3 consists of 17 residues. Germline trimming cut 2 bases from V and 3 bases from J; bases unmatched to any gene: 8. Germline V gene sequence: CDR1 LGHDT, CDR2 YNNKEL (reference sequence). Here the CDR3 reads CASSQKGAGAYTGELFF. The CDR3 coding sequence is TGTGCCAGCAGCCAAAAGGGAGCGGGGGCCTACACCGGGGAGCTGTTTTTT.

This chain links TRBV2 with TRBJ2-2, with 7 positions matching TRBD1. CDR3 length: 15 residues. CDR1 and CDR2 from the germline V gene are SNHLY and FYNNEI. After removal of 4 bases from V and 4 bases from J, the junction contained 6 bases not matched to a gene. Here the CDR3 DNA reads TGTGCCAGCAGTGGACAGGGTTGGGGCACCGGGGAGCTGTTTTTT. It specifies CASSGQGWGTGELFF.

This chain joins TRBV28 and TRBJ2-6; TRBD1 agrees at 8 bases. The CDR3 spans 15 residues. Germline loops: CDR1 MDHEN, CDR2 SYDVKM. Unmatched junction bases numbered 4, after V lost 6 bases and J lost 3 bases. CDR3 residues: CASRQGASGANVLTF. In DNA form, the CDR3 reads TGTGCCAGCAGGCAGGGGGCTAGTGGGGCCAACGTCCTGACTTTC.

This chain links TRBV6-1 with TRBJ2-1; D might be TRBD2 (5 bases). Per the germline V gene, CDR1 is MNHNS and CDR2 is SASEGT. This CDR3 is 16 amino acids long. The V gene lost 2 bases and the J gene lost 2 bases, with 13 bases spanning the gap. The CDR3 here is CASSELGVAPYNEQFF. CDR3 nucleotides: TGTGCCAGCAGTGAACTAGGAGTAGCGCCCTACAATGAGCAGTTCTTC.

This chain connects TRBV6-5 to TRBJ2-7, with 7 bases identical to TRBD2. The germline gives CDR1 MNHEY, CDR2 SVGAGI. This CDR3 is built from 13 residues. The ends lost 6 bases at V and 7 bases at J; junction bases unmatched: 9. In DNA, the CDR3 is TGTGCCAGCAGACAGACTAGCTCGGGAGAGCAGTACTTC. Translating it yields CASRQTSSGEQYF.

This clone was found a few times. The chain joins TRBV6-5 to TRBJ1-1, with D perhaps matching TRBD1 (5 bases). Germline assignment: CDR1 MNHEY and CDR2 SVGAGI. CDR3 size: 11 residues. Trimming left V 2 bases short and J 8 bases short, with 6 bases between. This CDR3 is CASSYRGEAFF. The CDR3, as DNA: TGTGCCAGCAGTTACAGGGGAGAAGCTTTCTTT.

The V and J genes are TRBV13 and TRBJ2-4; 7 bases fit TRBD1. Germline assignment: CDR1 PRHDT and CDR2 FYEKMQ (reference sequence). V trimming: 4 bases; J trimming: 8 bases; junction bases outside the gene matches: 11. This CDR3 has 15 residues. Here the CDR3 reads CASSSGQTTVDIQYF. CDR3 DNA: TGTGCCAGCAGCTCGGGACAGACGACCGTTGACATTCAGTACTTC.

This sequence joins TRBV9 and TRBJ1-4, with 8 bases fitting TRBD1. The CDR3 consists of 15 residues. V lost 3 bases, J lost 7 bases, and 8 bases stayed unmatched. CDR1 is SGDLS and CDR2 is YYNGEE in the germline V gene. Here the CDR3 DNA reads TGTGCCAGCAGCGCCGAGGGAGACAGGGGTGAAAAACTGTTTTTT. As protein: CASSAEGDRGEKLFF.

This chain joins TRBV2 and TRBJ1-2; 7 nucleotides line up with TRBD1. Per the germline V gene, CDR1 is SNHLY and CDR2 is FYNNEI. The CDR3 covers 15 residues. V lost 7 bases to trimming and J lost 4 bases; unmatched junction nucleotides: 12. The CDR3 here is CASTSTLGTAYGYTF. In DNA, the CDR3 is TGTGCCAGCACCTCAACCCTGGGGACAGCCTATGGCTACACCTTC.

This rearrangement joins TRBV14 to TRBJ1-5, with TRBD1 identical over 7 bases. The germline V gene encodes CDR1 SGHDN and CDR2 FVKESK. The CDR3 totals 16 residues. V shed 4 bases, J shed 0 bases, and the junction held 6 bases outside the gene matches. DNA for the CDR3: TGTGCCAGCAGCCGTACCGGGACAGCTAGCAATCAGCCCCAGCATTTT. As protein: CASSRTGTASNQPQHF.

The chain joins TRBV12-5 to TRBJ2-5; no reliable D call. V lost 3 bases, J lost 4 bases, and 3 bases lay in between. The CDR3 spans 11 residues. Looked up from germline, CDR1 is LGHNT and CDR2 is FRNRAP. The CDR3 loop reads CASGFGETQYF. CDR3 bases: TGTGCTAGTGGTTTCGGAGAGACCCAGTACTTC.

A single count supports this clone. This chain uses TRBV2 with TRBJ2-2, with D possibly matching TRBD1 (5 bases). CDR3 length: 15 residues. The germline V gene encodes CDR1 SNHLY and CDR2 FYNNEI. With 4 bases removed from V and 0 bases from J, the gap between germline ends came to 9 bases. This chain's CDR3 is CASSGQGTNTGELFF. Here the CDR3 DNA reads TGTGCCAGCAGTGGTCAGGGAACGAACACCGGGGAGCTGTTTTTT.

This clone was observed a single time. This chain connects TRBV14 to TRBJ2-3; no firm D call. The V end lost 1 base, the J end lost 4 bases, and 12 bases lay between the germline ends. This CDR3 comprises 15 residues. Germline V gives CDR1 SGHDN, CDR2 FVKESK. The CDR3 loop reads CASSQVGLSSDTQYF. Written as DNA, the CDR3 is TGTGCCAGCAGCCAAGTTGGGCTATCCTCAGATACGCAGTATTTT.

This CDR3 is CASSARDRGINEQFF. CDR3 in DNA: TGTGCCAGCAGCGCCCGGGACAGGGGTATTAATGAGCAGTTCTTC. The J gene is TRBJ2-1, the V gene TRBV9; 10 bases are a match to TRBD1. After removal of 3 bases from V and 7 bases from J, the junction contained 7 bases not matched to a gene. The CDR3 has 15 residues. The germline gives CDR1 SGDLS, CDR2 YYNGEE.

In its sample, this clone was seen once. The chain uses TRBV9 and TRBJ2-3, with D perhaps matching TRBD1 (5 bases). CDR1 is SGDLS, CDR2 YYNGEE, per germline. The CDR3 has 15 residues. V lost 0 bases to trimming and J lost 6 bases, with 14 bases between them. For the CDR3, the DNA is TGTGCCAGCAGCGTAGACCAGGGAAGGGTGGATACGCAGTATTTT. Protein sequence: CASSVDQGRVDTQYF. The variable domain in full, with the rest retrieved from reference TRBV9 and TRBJ2-3, is DSGVTQTPKHLITATGQRVTLRCSPRSGDLSVYWYQQSLDQGLQFLIQYYNGEERAKGNILERFSAQQFPDLHSELNLSSLELGDSALYFCASSVDQGRVDTQYFGPGTRLTVL.

The chain links TRBV28 to TRBJ2-6; 7 bases fit TRBD2. The V gene's germline CDR1 is MDHEN and CDR2 SYDVKM. With V trimmed by 7 bases and J by 0 bases, 3 bases remained unmatched. CDR3 length: 15 amino acids. The CDR3 region is CASNGGDSGANVLTF. The DNA of the CDR3 is TGTGCCAGCAATGGGGGGGACTCTGGGGCCAACGTCCTGACTTTC.

This CDR3 reads CASSRDRNQPQHF. The CDR3, as DNA: TGTGCCAGCTCCCGCGACAGGAATCAGCCCCAGCATTTT. This chain joins TRBV18 and TRBJ1-5; TRBD1 is a possible D gene (6 bases). V lost 6 bases, J lost 4 bases, and 10 bases lay in between. From germline, CDR1 is KGHSH and CDR2 LQKENI. This CDR3 spans 13 amino acids.

V gene TRBV6-5 combines with J gene TRBJ1-2, with unresolved D. CDR3 size: 14 residues. V lost 2 bases, J lost 6 bases, and 13 bases lay in between. CDR1 and CDR2 from the germline V gene are MNHEY and SVGAGI. CDR3 amino acids: CASSYTPQEDGYTF. The CDR3 nucleotides are TGTGCCAGCAGTTACACCCCGCAGGAAGATGGCTACACCTTC.

This chain connects TRBV6-1 to TRBJ2-1, with 7 bases that match TRBD2. Germline V gene lookup returns CDR1 MNHNS and CDR2 SASEGT. The CDR3 has 15 amino acids. Trimming at V came to 2 bases and at J to 4 bases, leaving 5 bases not matched to a gene. In nucleotides, the CDR3 is TGTGCCAGCAGTGAAATTGCGGGAGCATACAATGAGCAGTTCTTC. Protein sequence: CASSEIAGAYNEQFF.

Comment on this clone: This CDR3 is also generated by other DNA sequences in the sample. The rearrangement joins TRBV5-1 to TRBJ1-4; 8 bases agree with TRBD1. V lost 4 bases to trimming and J lost 6 bases; unmatched junction nucleotides: 5. Germline loops: CDR1 SGHRS, CDR2 YFSETQ. This CDR3 contains 14 residues. The CDR3 nucleotides are TGCGCCAGCAGCCTCGACAGGGGAGATGAAAAACTGTTTTTT. Its translation is CASSLDRGDEKLFF.

Worth noting for this clone: The identical CDR3 is also encoded by other nucleotide sequences in the sample. The chain employs TRBV5-1 and TRBJ1-1, with unresolved D. Germline V gene lookup returns CDR1 SGHRS and CDR2 YFSETQ. The CDR3 consists of 14 residues. V lost 7 bases and J lost 0, with 13 bases in between. CDR3 region: CASSLSVMNTEAFF. The CDR3 DNA reads as TGCGCCAGCTCATTAAGCGTTATGAACACTGAAGCTTTCTTT.